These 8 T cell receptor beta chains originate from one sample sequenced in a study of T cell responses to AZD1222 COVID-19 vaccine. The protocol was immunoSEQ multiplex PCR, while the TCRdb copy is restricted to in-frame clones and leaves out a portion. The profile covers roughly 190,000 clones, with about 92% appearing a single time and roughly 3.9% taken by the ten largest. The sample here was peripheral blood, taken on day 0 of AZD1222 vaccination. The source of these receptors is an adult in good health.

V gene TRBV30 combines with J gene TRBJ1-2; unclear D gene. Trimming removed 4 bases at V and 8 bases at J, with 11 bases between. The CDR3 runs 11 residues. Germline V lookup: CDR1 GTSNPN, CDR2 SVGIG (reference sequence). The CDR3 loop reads CAWTTTHGYTF. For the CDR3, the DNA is TGTGCCTGGACGACGACCCACGGCTACACCTTC.

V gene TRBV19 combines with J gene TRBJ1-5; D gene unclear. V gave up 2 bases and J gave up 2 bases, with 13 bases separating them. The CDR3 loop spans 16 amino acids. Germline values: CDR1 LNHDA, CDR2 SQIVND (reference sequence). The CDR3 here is CASSINIYVGNQPQHF. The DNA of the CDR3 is TGTGCCAGTAGTATAAATATATATGTGGGCAATCAGCCCCAGCATTTT. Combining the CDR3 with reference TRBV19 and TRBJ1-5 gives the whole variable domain DGGITQSPKYLFRKEGQNVTLSCEQNLNHDAMYWYRQDPGQGLRLIYYSQIVNDFQKGDIAEGYSVSREKKESFPLTVTSAQKNPTAFYLCASSINIYVGNQPQHFGDGTRLSIL.

CDR3 bases: TGTGCCAGCAGCACCCACAGGGGGGTTGATGGCTACACCTTC. As protein: CASSTHRGVDGYTF. The rearrangement links TRBV7-9 to TRBJ1-2; TRBD1 matches 8 bases. J gave up 6 bases and V 5 bases, and 8 bases lay outside the gene matches. Germline V gene lookup returns CDR1 SEHNR and CDR2 FQNEAQ (reference sequence). CDR3 length: 14 amino acids.

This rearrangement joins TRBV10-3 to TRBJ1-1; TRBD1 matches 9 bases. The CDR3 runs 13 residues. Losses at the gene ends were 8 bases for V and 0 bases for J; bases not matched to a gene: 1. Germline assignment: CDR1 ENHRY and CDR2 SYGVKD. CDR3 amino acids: CAIDRGMNTEAFF. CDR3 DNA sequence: TGTGCCATCGACAGGGGGATGAACACTGAAGCTTTCTTT.

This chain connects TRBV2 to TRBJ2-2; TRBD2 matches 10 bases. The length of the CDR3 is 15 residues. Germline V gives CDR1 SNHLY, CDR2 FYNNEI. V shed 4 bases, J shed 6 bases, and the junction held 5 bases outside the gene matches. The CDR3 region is CASSASGSSPGELFF. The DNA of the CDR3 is TGTGCCAGCAGTGCTAGCGGGAGTTCGCCCGGGGAGCTGTTTTTT. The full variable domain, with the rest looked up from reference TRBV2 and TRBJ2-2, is EPEVTQTPSHQVTQMGQEVILRCVPISNHLYFYWYRQILGQKVEFLVSFYNNEISEKSEIFDDQFSVERPDGSNFTLKIRSTKLEDSAMYFCASSASGSSPGELFFGEGSRLTVL.

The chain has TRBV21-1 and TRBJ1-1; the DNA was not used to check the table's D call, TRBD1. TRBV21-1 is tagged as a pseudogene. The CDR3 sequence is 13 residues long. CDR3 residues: CASNDRENTEAFF. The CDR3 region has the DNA TGTGCCAGCAACGACAGGGAGAACACTGAAGCTTTCTTT.

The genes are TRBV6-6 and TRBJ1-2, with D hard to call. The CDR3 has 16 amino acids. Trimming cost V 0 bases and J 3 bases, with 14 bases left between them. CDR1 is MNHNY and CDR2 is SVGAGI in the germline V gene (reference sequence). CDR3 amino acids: CASSYSTPRVDYGYTF. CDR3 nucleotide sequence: TGTGCCAGCAGTTACTCGACCCCCCGGGTTGACTATGGCTACACCTTC.

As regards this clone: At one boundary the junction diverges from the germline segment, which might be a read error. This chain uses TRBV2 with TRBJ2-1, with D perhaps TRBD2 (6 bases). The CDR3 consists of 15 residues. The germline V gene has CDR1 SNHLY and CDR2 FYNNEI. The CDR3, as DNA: TGTGCCAGCAGTGGGGGCCGGGACTTCCTCAATCAGCAGTTCTTC. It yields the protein CASSGGRDFLNQQFF.